This T cell receptor beta chain came from a study of blood T cell repertoires in COVID-19. In the study overall: The United States, Italy and Spain were the sources of the acute and convalescent COVID-19 samples. T cells, B-cell-depleted T cells, or PBMCs provided the cDNA or gDNA that served as material.

In the original workflow: Cell counts per sample came from amplifying reference gene primers. TCRdb keeps only in-frame clones here, not all; method: immunoSEQ multiplex PCR. V and J calls plus clone size are reproduced from that table; the DNA served to infer D and trimming. The data hold 240,000 or so clones, with roughly four fifths observed a single time. The germline V gene has CDR1 SNHLY and CDR2 FYNNEI. CDR3 length: 13 residues. V was cut by 2 bases and J by 4 bases, with 8 bases left in between. This clone was detected only a few times. The source material was peripheral blood. The chain couples TRBV2 to TRBJ1-1; D remains ambiguous. The receptor was isolated from a woman older than 75 with acute or convalescent COVID-19. The CDR3 nucleotides read TGTGCCAGCAGTGAAAGAGGTTCCACTGAAGCTTTCTTT. Translating it yields CASSERGSTEAFF.